One and the same sample provided the 10 T cell receptor beta chains below, sequenced in a study of cytomegalovirus exposure and HLA in healthy donors. 13 Jbeta primers and 60 Vbeta primers were used for the PCR. This table comes from immunoSEQ multiplex PCR, and its TCRdb copy is limited to in-frame clones, with some not included. The sample includes fewer than 250,000 clones, 60% to 80% of them seen just once. Sequencing was carried out using PBMCs. The receptors originated from a woman in her 30s in good health and CMV-seronegative.

V usage is TRBV2 and J usage is TRBJ2-5; D remains unclear. Near its end, the DNA agrees better with TRBJ2-7, so the J call may be wrong. CDR1 and CDR2 (germline): SNHLY, FYNNEI. The CDR3 covers 13 residues. CDR3: CASTVAVNYEQYF. DNA of the CDR3: TGTGCCAGCACAGTGGCCGTTAACTACGAGCAGTACTTC.

This chain joins TRBV11-2 and TRBJ2-2; 13 bases are shared with TRBD2. The CDR3 runs 17 residues. Germline lookup yields CDR1 SGHAT and CDR2 FQNNGV. Unmatched junction bases numbered 9, after V lost 5 bases and J lost 6 bases. Here the CDR3 DNA reads TGTGCCAGCAGCGCGGGACTAGCGGGATACAGGGCCGGGGAGCTGTTTTTT. Its translation is CASSAGLAGYRAGELFF.

This clone came up a few times. The chain has TRBV27 and TRBJ2-3, with a possible D match to TRBD1 (5 bases). V lost 8 bases and J 3 bases, leaving 18 bases between the germline ends. Germline V lookup: CDR1 MNHEY, CDR2 SMNVEV (reference sequence). The CDR3 has 15 amino acids. The CDR3 reads CASGIGVGLTDTQYF. CDR3 sequence (DNA): TGTGCCAGCGGGATAGGGGTTGGGTTGACAGATACGCAGTATTTT.

This clone was seen once. The rearrangement joins TRBV10-3 to TRBJ2-1; 10 bases are shared with TRBD2. The V segment lost 3 bases and the J segment 6 bases; nucleotides outside the gene matches: 8. Germline CDR1 reads ENHRY; CDR2 reads SYGVKD. The CDR3 runs to 16 residues. For the CDR3, the DNA is TGTGCCATCAGTGATCCTACTAGCGGGGCGACCAATGAGCAGTTCTTC. It translates to CAISDPTSGATNEQFF.

The rearrangement uses TRBV19 and TRBJ1-5, with D perhaps matching TRBD1 (6 bases). The germline gives CDR1 LNHDA, CDR2 SQIVND (reference sequence). The ends were cut back, 10 bases at V and 3 bases at J, with 16 bases in the middle. This CDR3 spans 14 amino acids. CDR3 in DNA: TGTGCCACAGAGGGGGGGGCCTACAATCAGCCCCAGCATTTT. Amino acids: CATEGGAYNQPQHF. Together with reference TRBV19 and TRBJ1-5, the CDR3 gives the full variable domain: DGGITQSPKYLFRKEGQNVTLSCEQNLNHDAMYWYRQDPGQGLRLIYYSQIVNDFQKGDIAEGYSVSREKKESFPLTVTSAQKNPTAFYLCATEGGAYNQPQHFGDGTRLSIL.

The V call is TRBV4-1, the J call TRBJ1-1; D may be TRBD1 (6 bases). This CDR3 comprises 14 residues. Trimming pared 0 bases from V and 1 base from J, leaving 6 bases between. The germline CDR1 and CDR2 sequences are MGHRA and YSYEKL. CDR3 sequence (DNA): TGCGCCAGCAGCCAAGAAGGGGGGAACACTGAAGCTTTCTTT. Residues: CASSQEGGNTEAFF.

The chain carries TRBV19 and TRBJ1-2, with 7 bases fitting TRBD1. Germline lookup yields CDR1 LNHDA and CDR2 SQIVND (reference sequence). This CDR3 spans 13 amino acids. V trimming: 3 bases; J trimming: 4 bases; junction bases outside the gene matches: 2. The CDR3 DNA follows: TGTGCCAGTAGTATCGGGGACAGCTATGGCTACACCTTC. This gives the protein CASSIGDSYGYTF.

This rearrangement joins TRBV9 to TRBJ1-4, with 7 bases matching TRBD1. From germline, CDR1 is SGDLS and CDR2 YYNGEE. Trimming at V came to 0 bases and at J to 0 bases, leaving 2 bases not matched to a gene. The CDR3 sequence is 16 residues long. CDR3 nucleotide sequence: TGTGCCAGCAGCGTAGCTACAGGGGCAACTAATGAAAAACTGTTTTTT. This encodes CASSVATGATNEKLFF.

This chain uses TRBV9 with TRBJ2-1, with 11 bases lining up with TRBD2. The CDR3 is 17 amino acids. Germline values: CDR1 SGDLS, CDR2 YYNGEE. J gave up 2 bases and V 3 bases, and 7 bases lay outside the gene matches. The CDR3 protein is CASSDPLSGGAYNEQFF. The CDR3 nucleotides are TGTGCCAGCAGCGACCCCCTTAGCGGGGGGGCCTACAATGAGCAGTTCTTC. The full variable domain, completed using reference TRBV9 and TRBJ2-1, is DSGVTQTPKHLITATGQRVTLRCSPRSGDLSVYWYQQSLDQGLQFLIQYYNGEERAKGNILERFSAQQFPDLHSELNLSSLELGDSALYFCASSDPLSGGAYNEQFFGPGTRLTVL.

As to this clone: The germline gene is not matched at one end of the junction; a read error may be the cause. The J gene is TRBJ1-2, the V gene TRBV5-1, with D tentatively TRBD1 (5 bases). The CDR3 sequence is 14 residues long. Germline V gene lookup returns CDR1 SGHRS and CDR2 YFSETQ. CDR3 sequence: CASSLFGGNYGYTF. The CDR3 nucleotides read TGTGCCAGCAGCTTGTTCGGGGGTAACTATGGCTACACCTTC.